This T cell receptor (beta chain) was identified during a study of cytomegalovirus exposure and HLA in healthy donors. The CDR3 runs to 16 residues. Unmatched junction bases numbered 5, after V lost 5 bases and J lost 1 base. Germline lookup yields CDR1 SEHNR and CDR2 FQNEAQ (reference sequence). This clone has just one count. Its antigen is unidentified. Whole-study results and caveats: It emerged from a later analysis that several of the most significant clusters appeared to be linked to common viral pathogens.

PCR primers comprised 60 Vbeta and 13 Jbeta primers. Using immunoSEQ multiplex PCR, the repertoire was profiled, and TCRdb retains in-frame clones only, with some absent. The sample has about 110,000 clones; approximately 70% are singletons. The receptor's source is a man in his forties or fifties in good health and CMV-seropositive. The sample taken for sequencing was PBMCs. The rearrangement uses TRBV7-9 and TRBJ2-6; 7 positions agree with TRBD1. The CDR3 nucleotides read TGTGCCAGCAGCCGACAGGGCCAGTCTGGGGCCAACGTCCTGACTTTC. This codes for CASSRQGQSGANVLTF.